This entry lists 21 T cell receptor beta chains sequenced from one sample in a study of control samples from healthy donors and cancer patients. Measured with immunoSEQ multiplex PCR; TCRdb has only the in-frame clones, and not every one. The sample consists of 100,000 or so clones, 75% to 90% of them appearing once. The sample comprised blood. The receptor set was obtained from a young man in good health.

This chain connects TRBV4-3 to TRBJ2-7; TRBD1 is a possible D gene (5 bases). The germline V and J ends were trimmed by 0 bases and 2 bases, with 14 bases remaining between them. The CDR3 consists of 16 residues. The germline V gene has CDR1 LGHNA and CDR2 YSLEER. The CDR3: CASSQDLGRAPYEQYF. CDR3 DNA: TGCGCCAGCAGCCAAGATCTCGGCAGGGCCCCCTACGAGCAGTACTTC.

The J gene is TRBJ1-1, the V gene TRBV7-8; D not certain. V gave up 3 bases and J gave up 3 bases, with 8 bases separating them. This CDR3 contains 13 residues. CDR1 is SGHVS and CDR2 is FQNEAQ in the germline V gene. The CDR3 coding sequence is TGTGCCAGCAGCTTGTTTGATGACACTGAAGCTTTCTTT. This translates into CASSLFDDTEAFF.

V usage is TRBV2 and J usage is TRBJ2-5, with TRBD1 as a possible D gene (7 bases). The CDR3 consists of 14 residues. V was cut by 7 bases and J by 5 bases, with 17 bases left in between. Germline values: CDR1 SNHLY, CDR2 FYNNEI. This CDR3 is CASTSEAGGETQYF. As DNA, the CDR3 is TGTGCCAGCACGAGTGAGGCAGGGGGGGAGACCCAGTACTTC.

The sample holds a few counts of this clone. This sequence joins TRBV27 and TRBJ1-1; D is undetermined. The CDR3 covers 15 residues. V lost 7 bases to trimming and J lost 4 bases, with 19 bases between them. CDR1 is MNHEY, CDR2 SMNVEV, per germline (reference sequence). CDR3: CASIPSGRASTEAFF. The DNA of the CDR3 is TGTGCCAGCATCCCGTCGGGTAGGGCAAGCACTGAAGCTTTCTTT.

DNA for the CDR3: TGTGCCAGCAGTTTAGGCGGGGGGGCCTGGAATGAGCAGTTCTTC. Its translation is CASSLGGGAWNEQFF. V and J are TRBV27 and TRBJ2-1, with 9 bases that match TRBD2. Germline-derived CDR1 and CDR2 are MNHEY and SMNVEV (reference sequence). The CDR3 contains 15 residues. V lost 2 bases, J lost 7 bases, and 6 bases stayed unmatched.

The chain is built from TRBV5-4 and TRBJ1-6, with TRBD1 identical over 12 bases. The germline V gene has CDR1 SGHNT and CDR2 YYREEE (reference sequence). This CDR3 comprises 18 residues. Trimming removed 6 bases from V and 1 base from J; junction bases left unmatched: 8. CDR3 sequence reads: CASKISGQGASYNSPLHF. DNA of the CDR3: TGTGCCAGCAAAATATCGGGACAGGGGGCATCCTATAATTCACCCCTCCACTTT.

This clone was picked up a small number of times. The chain carries TRBV6-5 and TRBJ2-2; D ambiguous. This CDR3 region has 14 residues. Germline V gene data show CDR1 as MNHEY and CDR2 as SVGAGI. V dropped 7 bases and J dropped 1 base, with 10 bases sitting between them. As DNA, the CDR3 is TGTGCCAGCAAGGTACGGAGGAACACCGGGGAGCTGTTTTTT. Encoded protein: CASKVRRNTGELFF.

In its sample, this clone was seen once. The chain carries TRBV11-2 and TRBJ1-2, with 11 bases identical to TRBD1. The CDR3 has 16 residues. Germline CDR1 is SGHAT and CDR2 is FQNNGV. Trimming removed 2 bases from V and 4 bases from J; junction bases left unmatched: 6. CDR3 in amino acids: CASSLLGTGGIYGYTF. The CDR3 nucleotides read TGTGCCAGCAGCTTACTCGGGACAGGGGGTATCTATGGCTACACCTTC.

CDR3 sequence (DNA): TGTGCCTACCGGGACAGGAACTTTTACGAGCAGTACTTC. It codes for CAYRDRNFYEQYF. V usage is TRBV30 and J usage is TRBJ2-7; 8 bases fit TRBD1. Germline loops: CDR1 GTSNPN, CDR2 SVGIG (reference sequence). The CDR3 runs to 13 residues. Losses at the gene ends were 7 bases for V and 4 bases for J; bases not matched to a gene: 9.

The chain uses TRBV4-1 and TRBJ1-3, with TRBD1 matching over 7 bases. The CDR3 contains 16 residues. Germline lookup yields CDR1 MGHRA and CDR2 YSYEKL. Germline trimming cut 1 base from V and 1 base from J; bases unmatched to any gene: 4. The CDR3 spells CASSQAEGASGNTIYF. CDR3 DNA sequence: TGCGCCAGCAGCCAAGCTGAGGGGGCTTCTGGAAACACCATATATTTT.

The gene calls are TRBV27 and TRBJ1-1; possibly TRBD1 for D (5 bases). V was clipped by 5 bases and J by 1 base, with 11 bases between them. CDR1 and CDR2 (germline): MNHEY, SMNVEV (reference sequence). This CDR3 region has 14 residues. CDR3 DNA sequence: TGTGCCAGCAGTATCAGGGCGCGGAACACTGAAGCTTTCTTT. It specifies CASSIRARNTEAFF.

The count of this clone is one. The chain recombines TRBV6-5 with TRBJ2-7; weak D call: TRBD1 (7 bases). Germline V gene data show CDR1 as MNHEY and CDR2 as SVGAGI. V was shortened by 8 bases and J by 2 bases, with 19 bases between the two germline ends. This CDR3 is 15 amino acids long. The CDR3 region has the DNA TGTGCCAGCCTTCAGTTCGCGGGACAGCCCTACGAGCAGTACTTC. This translates into CASLQFAGQPYEQYF.

The J gene is TRBJ2-5, the V gene TRBV19, with 7 bases matching TRBD1. CDR3 length: 13 residues. The trim removed 4 bases at V and 3 bases at J, leaving 2 bases unmatched. Per germline, CDR1 LNHDA and CDR2 SQIVND (reference sequence). CDR3 in amino acids: CASSTGTEETQYF. In DNA, the CDR3 is TGTGCCAGTAGTACGGGGACAGAAGAGACCCAGTACTTC.

This chain connects TRBV7-2 to TRBJ1-1; 12 nucleotides align to TRBD1. The CDR3 sequence is 19 residues long. Germline V gene lookup returns CDR1 SGHTA and CDR2 FQGNSA. J gave up 1 base and V 7 bases, and 16 bases lay outside the gene matches. The chain's CDR3 is CASTPTEGTGGRRNTEAFF. In DNA form, the CDR3 reads TGTGCCAGCACTCCCACAGAAGGGACAGGGGGCCGAAGGAACACTGAAGCTTTCTTT.

The rearrangement joins TRBV18 to TRBJ2-7; the match to TRBD2 covers 9 bases. The CDR3 loop spans 15 amino acids. Germline CDR1 is KGHSH and CDR2 is LQKENI. Unmatched junction bases numbered 1, after V lost 1 base and J lost 0 bases. The CDR3 nucleotides read TGTGCCAGCTCACCACTAGCGGGGGTCTCCTACGAGCAGTACGTC. Its translation is CASSPLAGVSYEQYV.

This chain connects TRBV10-1 to TRBJ1-1; D may be TRBD1 (5 bases). V lost 6 bases and J lost 2, with 10 bases in between. Germline V gene data show CDR1 as WNHNN and CDR2 as SYGVQD (reference sequence). The CDR3 runs to 13 residues. The CDR3 sequence: CASRMQGNTEAFF. CDR3 nucleotides: TGCGCCAGCAGGATGCAGGGCAACACTGAAGCTTTCTTT.

This clone has only one observation. The chain employs TRBV6-2 or TRBV6-3 and TRBJ2-5; 10 nucleotides align to TRBD2. The V gene end was trimmed by 5 bases and the J gene end by 1 base; junction bases not matched to a gene: 13. The germline gives CDR1 MNHEY, CDR2 SVGEGT. The CDR3 consists of 18 residues. CDR3 protein: CASSLRGGSGRSQETQYF. CDR3 in DNA: TGTGCCAGCAGTCTCCGCGGGGGTAGCGGGAGGTCCCAAGAGACCCAGTACTTC.

This clone was observed a few times. This chain links TRBV29-1 with TRBJ1-3; D possibly corresponds to TRBD1 (6 bases). Germline V gene lookup returns CDR1 SQVTM and CDR2 ANQGSEA. Trimming cost V 7 bases and J 0 bases, with 13 bases left between them. The CDR3 totals 14 residues. This CDR3 reads CSATGTNSGNTIYF. The CDR3 DNA reads TGCAGCGCGACAGGTACTAACTCTGGAAACACCATATATTTT.

This clone was counted once. The rearrangement joins TRBV7-8 to TRBJ2-1; D may be TRBD2 (5 bases). This CDR3 region has 16 residues. Per germline, CDR1 SGHVS and CDR2 FQNEAQ. Trimming removed 5 bases from V and 5 bases from J, with 19 bases in between. The CDR3, as DNA: TGTGCCAGCAGCCCCCGTCGGAGCGGAGATAACAATGAGCAGTTCTTC. Its translation is CASSPRRSGDNNEQFF.

The V gene is TRBV6-5, the J gene TRBJ1-1; no firm D call. This CDR3 region has 13 residues. The germline V gene encodes CDR1 MNHEY and CDR2 SVGAGI. The V end lost 0 bases, the J end lost 11 bases, and 13 bases lay between the germline ends. The CDR3: CASSYSGAGYAFF. CDR3 in DNA: TGTGCCAGCAGTTACTCGGGTGCAGGTTATGCTTTCTTT.

The chain is built from TRBV4-2 and TRBJ2-3; D gene ambiguous. The length of the CDR3 is 15 residues. Trimming cost V 0 bases and J 6 bases, with 13 bases left between them. CDR1 is LGHNA and CDR2 is YNFKEQ in the germline V gene. The DNA for the CDR3 is TGTGCCAGCAGCCAAGAAAACGCTAGGCTCGATACGCAGTATTTT. It yields the protein CASSQENARLDTQYF.